Reported below is one TCR beta chain. Its antigen remains unknown. This table comes from immunoSEQ multiplex PCR, and its TCRdb copy is limited to in-frame clones, with some not included. The sample lists 150,000 to 200,000 clones, about 91% seen once, with approximately 1.1% in the top ten. The sample originates from a study of T cell responses to AZD1222 COVID-19 vaccine. Study-wide results and caveats: Repertoire collection took place solely once the T cell response had peaked.

Unmatched junction bases numbered 7, after V lost 1 base and J lost 2 bases. The CDR3 consists of 17 residues. Germline V gives CDR1 SGHVS, CDR2 FQNEAQ. The source was peripheral blood, collected 28 days after the second AZD1222 dose. The sequence derives from an adult who received the AZD1222 COVID-19 vaccine. The chain couples TRBV7-8 to TRBJ2-3; 9 nucleotides align to TRBD2. The chain's CDR3 is CASSLGITSGYTDTQYF. Written as DNA, the CDR3 is TGTGCCAGCAGCTTAGGGATTACTAGCGGGTACACAGATACGCAGTATTTT.